These 19 T cell receptor beta chains share one sample of origin, sequenced in a study of T cell clonality in common variable immunodeficiency. Findings of the study overall: Common variable immunodeficiency TCR beta sequences reportedly had fewer deletions and N-nucleotide insertions.

Some clones are missing from TCRdb's copy, which holds only in-frame ones; the method was immunoSEQ multiplex PCR. The sample presents tens of thousands of clones, none singletons. These receptors are not linked to any known antigen. The sequenced sample consisted of peripheral blood mononuclear cells. The receptors here all came from a human donor with common variable immunodeficiency.

The table lists this clone with many counts. Read data end 3 residues before the CDR3 end; the end is taken from the germline J gene. The J gene is TRBJ1-1, the V gene TRBV18; the D gene is possibly TRBD1 (6 bases). Germline CDR1 KGHSH, CDR2 LQKENI. V lost 3 bases to trimming and J lost 1 base, with 15 bases between them. This CDR3 contains 16 residues. The chain's CDR3 is CASSPTIQGTNTEAFF. CDR3 DNA (partial): TGTGCCAGCTCACCTACAATACAGGGTACGAACACTGAA.

This clone was recorded a few times. The read is 3 residues too short to cover the CDR3 end, so that end is filled in from the germline J gene. The J gene is TRBJ1-1, the V gene TRBV5-6; 8 nucleotides line up with TRBD1. Looked up from germline, CDR1 is SGHDT and CDR2 is YYEEEE. V lost 4 bases to trimming and J lost 4 bases; unmatched junction nucleotides: 3. The CDR3 is made up of 13 amino acids. The CDR3 bases that were read are TGTGCCAGCAGCCAAACAGGGGGCACTGAA. This encodes CASSQTGGTE. The full CDR3 sequence reads CASSQTGGTEAFF.

This clone showed up many times. This CDR3 reads CARGGGDRTDTQYF. The covered CDR3 bases are TGTGCCAGAGGGGGGGGCGATCGCACAGATACG. The rearrangement links TRBV2 to TRBJ2-3, with a tentative D call TRBD2 (7 bases). The missing CDR3 end, 3 residues past where the read stops, is filled in from the germline J gene. The CDR3 length is 14 residues. Trimming took off 9 bases at V and 1 base at J, with 14 bases between the two ends. The germline V gene has CDR1 SNHLY and CDR2 FYNNEI. Full variable domain (remainder filled in from reference TRBV2 and TRBJ2-3): EPEVTQTPSHQVTQMGQEVILRCVPISNHLYFYWYRQILGQKVEFLVSFYNNEISEKSEIFDDQFSVERPDGSNFTLKIRSTKLEDSAMYFCARGGGDRTDTQYFGPGTRLTVL.

A note on this clone: From the germline J gene comes the end of the CDR3, since the read stops 3 residues before it. The V and J genes are TRBV2 and TRBJ2-7; D is possibly TRBD2 (5 bases). Trimming took 6 bases from V and 3 from J, leaving 12 bases between them. The germline CDR1 and CDR2 sequences are SNHLY and FYNNEI. CDR3 length: 13 amino acids. The DNA read from the CDR3 is TGTGCCAGCAGCGTACTAGTTAACTACGAG. Translated: CASSVLVNYE. The whole CDR3 region reads CASSVLVNYEQYF.

In the case of this clone: The CDR3 end is not reached by the read, which stops 3 residues before it; the germline J gene fills it in. The chain has TRBV6-1 and TRBJ1-5; D possibly corresponds to TRBD1 (5 bases). Trimming left V 1 base short and J 4 bases short, with 17 bases between. Germline V gene data show CDR1 as MNHNS and CDR2 as SASEGT. The CDR3 has 17 amino acids. Incomplete CDR3 DNA: TGTGCCAGCAGTGAAGAATCTCGGTACAGGTCGAATCAGCCC. Protein product: CASSEESRYRSNQP. The whole CDR3 sequence is CASSEESRYRSNQPQHF.

The DNA read from the CDR3 is TGTGCCAGCAGTGGGACAGGGAATAATTCACCC. Encoded protein: CASSGTGNNSP. The entire CDR3 is CASSGTGNNSPLHF. The chain couples TRBV2 to TRBJ1-6; 8 positions match TRBD1. With the read ending 3 residues before the CDR3 end, the germline J gene is used to fill in that end. From germline, CDR1 is SNHLY and CDR2 FYNNEI. Trimming cost V 4 bases and J 5 bases; bases outside gene matches: 1. The CDR3 length is 14 residues.

This clone was seen ten or more times. The CDR3 extends 3 residues past the end of the read, so its final part is completed from the germline J gene. The chain links TRBV5-6 to TRBJ1-1, with 7 bases lining up with TRBD1. The CDR3 covers 13 residues. In germline, CDR1 is SGHDT, CDR2 YYEEEE. The sequenced part of the CDR3 DNA is TGTGCCAGCAGCGTCTTAGGGACAGTTCGA. As protein: CASSVLGTVR. The CDR3 in full is CASSVLGTVRAFF. Variable domain in full (rest from reference TRBV5-6 and TRBJ1-1): DAGVTQSPTHLIKTRGQQVTLRCSPKSGHDTVSWYQQALGQGPQFIFQYYEEEERQRGNFPDRFSGHQFPNYSSELNVNALLLGDSALYLCASSVLGTVRAFFGQGTRLTVV.

This clone was seen ten or more times. The read terminates 3 residues before the CDR3 end, so the remaining end is supplied by the germline J gene. The chain joins TRBV6-1 to TRBJ1-2, with D perhaps TRBD1 (5 bases). Germline V gives CDR1 MNHNS, CDR2 SASEGT. The CDR3 length is 15 residues. V shed 3 bases and J shed 5 bases, with 16 bases lying between them. CDR3 bases read: TGTGCCAGCAGTGAGTTGAGGGGCGCAAGTTATGGC. Translating gives CASSELRGASYG. The full CDR3 protein is CASSELRGASYGYTF.

This clone appeared a few times. The sequenced fragment ends 3 residues before the CDR3 boundary, so the rest is inferred from the germline J gene. This chain connects TRBV18 to TRBJ2-3, with 7 bases aligning to TRBD2. Germline CDR1 is KGHSH and CDR2 is LQKENI. This CDR3 spans 17 amino acids. J was trimmed by 0 bases and V by 4 bases; bases with no gene match: 10. The DNA read from the CDR3 is TGTGCCAGCTCACTCACAAGGGGTAGCGGGAGCACAGATACG. It specifies CASSLTRGSGSTDT. The CDR3 reads in full as CASSLTRGSGSTDTQYF.

This clone has at least ten counts. From the germline J gene comes the end of the CDR3, since the read stops 3 residues before it. This chain joins TRBV20-1 and TRBJ2-5, with 10 nucleotides matching TRBD2. Per germline, CDR1 DFQATT and CDR2 SNEGSKA (reference sequence). The CDR3 is made up of 19 amino acids. V dropped 0 bases and J dropped 2; count of bases not matched to a gene: 15. The covered CDR3 bases are TGCAGTGCTAGAGATCCTACCAGCGGGAGGGCCCAGGGTCAAGAGACC. Protein product: CSARDPTSGRAQGQET. The entire CDR3 sequence reads CSARDPTSGRAQGQETQYF.

Concerning this clone itself: The read is 3 residues too short to cover the CDR3 end, so that end is filled in from the germline J gene. This chain connects TRBV19 to TRBJ2-2; 13 bases are shared with TRBD2. J was trimmed by 8 bases and V by 6 bases; bases with no gene match: 9. This CDR3 is built from 16 residues. Germline V gene data show CDR1 as LNHDA and CDR2 as SQIVND (reference sequence). The CDR3 is CASSPPGLAGMGELFF. CDR3 bases read: TGTGCCAGTAGCCCGCCGGGACTAGCGGGAATGGGGGAG.

This clone has a count of ten or more. The CDR3 end is not reached by the read, which stops 3 residues before it; the germline J gene fills it in. This chain joins TRBV6-2 or TRBV6-3 and TRBJ2-1; 8 nucleotides agree with TRBD2. V trimming: 2 bases; J trimming: 4 bases; junction bases outside the gene matches: 10. CDR1 is MNHEY, CDR2 SVGEGT, per germline. The CDR3 consists of 17 residues. This CDR3 is CASSYRGAGATYNEQFF. Incomplete CDR3 DNA: TGTGCCAGCAGTTACAGGGGAGCGGGGGCCACTTACAATGAG.

This clone turned up a few times. The observed sequence ends 3 residues before the CDR3 terminus, with the missing tail filled in from the germline J gene. The chain combines TRBV7-9 with TRBJ2-7; D might be TRBD1 (7 bases). This CDR3 has 14 amino acids. V gave up 7 bases and J gave up 5 bases, with 18 bases separating them. CDR1 and CDR2 (germline): SEHNR, FQNEAQ (reference sequence). The CDR3 spells CASNPSGGGDEQYF. The part of the CDR3 DNA that was read is TGTGCCAGCAACCCCTCCGGAGGGGGCGACGAG.

There are a few counts of this clone. This CDR3 is CASSIEQYSNQPQHF. The DNA read from the CDR3 is TGTGCCAGTAGTATAGAACAGTATAGCAATCAGCCC. This sequence joins TRBV19 and TRBJ1-5; D unresolved. The DNA ends 3 residues before the CDR3 does, and the rest of the CDR3 is filled in from the germline J gene. The CDR3 is 15 amino acids. From germline, CDR1 is LNHDA and CDR2 SQIVND (reference sequence). Trimming removed 0 bases from V and 0 bases from J, with 6 bases in between.

This clone was observed at least ten times. The read finishes 3 residues shy of the CDR3 end, and the germline J gene is used to complete it. The chain couples TRBV7-3 to TRBJ1-5; a weak D match, TRBD1 (5 bases). The germline V gene encodes CDR1 SGHTA and CDR2 FQGTGA. Trimming took 5 bases from V and 7 from J, leaving 12 bases between them. The CDR3 has 13 residues. CDR3 bases read: TGTGCCAGCAGCCCGACAGTTGGACAGCCC. It specifies CASSPTVGQP. The full CDR3 is CASSPTVGQPQHF.

The sample holds many counts of this clone. The DNA ends 3 residues before the CDR3 does, and the rest of the CDR3 is filled in from the germline J gene. V gene TRBV7-2 combines with J gene TRBJ2-1; TRBD1 agrees at 8 bases. V lost 5 bases, J lost 4 bases, and 7 bases stayed unmatched. The germline gives CDR1 SGHTA, CDR2 FQGNSA. The CDR3 is 15 residues long. CDR3 in amino acids: CASSATGDRYNEQFF. CDR3 bases read: TGTGCCAGCAGCGCGACAGGGGATAGATACAATGAG.

This clone has ten or more counts. The sequence runs out 3 residues before the end of the CDR3; the remainder is reconstructed from the germline J gene. The V call is TRBV20-1, the J call TRBJ1-2; tentatively, D is TRBD1 (6 bases). The V gene's germline CDR1 is DFQATT and CDR2 SNEGSKA (reference sequence). The CDR3 runs 13 residues. Trimming removed 0 bases at V and 6 bases at J, with 11 bases between. This chain's CDR3 is CSAREGGGDGYTF. The covered CDR3 bases are TGCAGTGCTAGAGAAGGAGGGGGTGATGGC.

This clone was seen repeatedly, ten times or more. The DNA ends 3 residues before the CDR3 does, and the rest of the CDR3 is filled in from the germline J gene. The chain combines TRBV30 with TRBJ1-6; TRBD1 matches at 7 bases. V shed 0 bases, J shed 7 bases, and the junction held 3 bases outside the gene matches. The CDR3 contains 14 residues. Germline CDR1 and CDR2: GTSNPN and SVGIG (reference sequence). The covered CDR3 bases are TGTGCCTGGAGTGTACAGGGGAAAAATTCACCC. This translates into CAWSVQGKNSP. The complete CDR3 protein is CAWSVQGKNSPLHF.

There are many counts of this clone. The CDR3 end is not reached by the read, which stops 3 residues before it; the germline J gene fills it in. This rearrangement joins TRBV29-1 to TRBJ2-1, with D possibly being TRBD1 (6 bases). V lost 4 bases to trimming and J lost 8 bases, with 12 bases between them. The germline CDR1 and CDR2 sequences are SQVTM and ANQGSEA. The CDR3 has 12 residues. The sequenced CDR3 bases are TGCAGCGTTGGGTCAGGGGTTGATGAG. It codes for CSVGSGVDE. The whole CDR3 sequence is CSVGSGVDEQFF.